This T cell receptor (beta chain) was recovered during a study of shared clonotypes between healthy human individuals. Regarding the study as a whole: Sequencing depth was expected to affect clonotype sharing among donors.

CDR1 and CDR2 (germline): LNHNV, YYDKDF (reference sequence). The CDR3 has 14 residues. Each unsorted sample relied on approximately 94 million PBMCs as its source of genomic DNA. Points on this clone: What it binds is unknown.

In replicate PCRs of unsorted PBMC, around 0.3 ug DNA, around 33,000 T cell genomes, was used. Ten immunoSEQ deep assay plates held the unsorted PBMC DNA. Measured with immunoSEQ multiplex PCR; TCRdb has only the in-frame clones, and not every one. This sample has 470,000 or so clones; over 70% occur once, and the top ten carry about 13%. The chain combines TRBV15 with TRBJ2-5; 7 bases line up with TRBD1. The J call is uncertain, as TRBJ2-7 better fits the DNA end. This clonotype was sampled from a woman in her thirties or forties in good health. Some clones in this sample may be carry-over from other donors' samples. Input material: PBMCs. The CDR3 DNA is TGTGCCACCAGCAGAGGACAGGGTAGTTACGAGCAGTACTTC. It codes for CATSRGQGSYEQYF.